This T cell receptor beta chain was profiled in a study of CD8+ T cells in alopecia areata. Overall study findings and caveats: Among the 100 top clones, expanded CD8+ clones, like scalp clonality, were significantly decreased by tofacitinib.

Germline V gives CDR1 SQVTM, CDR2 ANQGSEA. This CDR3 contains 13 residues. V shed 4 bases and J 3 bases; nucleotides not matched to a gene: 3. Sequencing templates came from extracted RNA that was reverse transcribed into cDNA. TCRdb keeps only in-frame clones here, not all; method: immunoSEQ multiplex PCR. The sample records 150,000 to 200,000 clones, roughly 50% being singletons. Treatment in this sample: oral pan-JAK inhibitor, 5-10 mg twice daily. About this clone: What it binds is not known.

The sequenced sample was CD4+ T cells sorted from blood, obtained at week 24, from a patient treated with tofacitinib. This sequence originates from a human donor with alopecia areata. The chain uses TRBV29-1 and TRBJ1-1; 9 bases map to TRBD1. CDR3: CSVGGQGDTEAFF. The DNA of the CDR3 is TGCAGCGTTGGGGGACAGGGTGACACTGAAGCTTTCTTT.